This T cell receptor (beta chain) was found in a study of CD8+CD57+ T cells in acquired aplastic anemia. Study overall: Isolated CD4+ and CD8+ cells, once sorted, yielded DNA averaging about 3.4 ug.

All sequencing subjects had displayed CD8+CD57+ cell expansion on flow cytometry. The patients, all of them, had severe acquired aplastic anemia. The use of genomic DNA as template underpinned the TCR beta VDJ and CDR3 profiling. A single record per CDR3 protein comes from TCRdb applying MiXCR to the reads. The sample includes under 200,000 distinct CDR3 sequences, 45% to 50% of them seen just once. This CDR3 comprises 15 residues. Germline CDR1 and CDR2: LNHDA and SQIVND (reference sequence). V was pared by 4 bases and J by 3 bases, with 9 bases of the junction left unmatched. This chain uses TRBV19 with TRBJ2-7; 7 bases are a match to TRBD1. Sequencing was done on a sample of sorted CD4+, CD8+, or CD8+CD57+ T cells (not recorded which) from PBMCs. This receptor was obtained from a human donor with aplastic anemia. The CDR3 DNA reads as TGTGCCAGTAGTAGGTACAGGGGTACCCTCTACGAGCAGTACTTC. Translating it yields CASSRYRGTLYEQYF.